Presented here are 20 T cell receptor beta chains from one specimen sequenced in a study of cytotoxic CD8 clonotypes in ibrutinib-treated CLL. The table came from immunoSEQ multiplex PCR; TCRdb's copy has only in-frame clones and leaves some out. The table records about 32,000 clones, 71% of them present only once. Sequenced here: PBMCs, sampled at disease progression, from a patient treated with ibrutinib. These receptors were taken from a human donor with chronic lymphocytic leukemia.

The genes are TRBV7-6 and TRBJ2-2; D may match TRBD1 or TRBD2 (5 bases each). CDR1 and CDR2 from the germline V gene are SGHVS and FNYEAQ. The CDR3 has 16 residues. V lost 5 bases and J 1 base, leaving 14 bases between the germline ends. The CDR3 loop is CASSDLGAGNTGELFF. CDR3 sequence (DNA): TGTGCCAGCAGCGACCTTGGGGCGGGGAACACCGGGGAGCTGTTTTTT. The full variable domain, its missing parts supplied by reference TRBV7-6 and TRBJ2-2, is GAGVSQSPRYKVTKRGQDVALRCDPISGHVSLYWYRQALGQGPEFLTYFNYEAQQDKSGLPNDRFSAERPEGSISTLTIQRTEQRDSAMYRCASSDLGAGNTGELFFGEGSRLTVL.

The J gene is TRBJ1-2, the V gene TRBV5-4, with D maybe TRBD1 (5 bases). In germline, CDR1 is SGHNT, CDR2 YYREEE (reference sequence). CDR3 length: 14 residues. V lost 4 bases and J lost 0, with 10 bases in between. The DNA for the CDR3 is TGTGCCAGCAGCCATCCGACAGCTAACTATGGCTACACCTTC. Translating it yields CASSHPTANYGYTF.

This clone has just one count. The chain uses TRBV5-1 and TRBJ2-5; maybe TRBD2 (7 bases). V was cut by 3 bases and J by 2 bases, with 14 bases left in between. Germline V gives CDR1 SGHRS, CDR2 YFSETQ. The CDR3 covers 15 residues. The CDR3: CASSSAGALQETQYF. In nucleotides, the CDR3 is TGCGCCAGCAGCTCGGCGGGGGCCCTACAAGAGACCCAGTACTTC.

V usage is TRBV6-5 and J usage is TRBJ2-5; tentatively, D is TRBD1 (5 bases). The germline CDR1 and CDR2 sequences are MNHEY and SVGAGI. The CDR3 consists of 15 residues. Trimming stripped 4 bases from V and 0 bases from J, with 12 bases between. The CDR3 DNA reads TGTGCCAGCAGTTTCAGTCGACAGCACCAAGAGACCCAGTACTTC. Its translation: CASSFSRQHQETQYF.

The chain couples TRBV9 to TRBJ2-2; 7 bases line up with TRBD1. The CDR3 covers 16 residues. The V gene end was trimmed by 0 bases and the J gene end by 3 bases; junction bases not matched to a gene: 5. Looked up from germline, CDR1 is SGDLS and CDR2 is YYNGEE. CDR3 sequence reads: CASSVGGQIDTGELFF. In DNA, the CDR3 is TGTGCCAGCAGCGTAGGGGGACAGATCGACACCGGGGAGCTGTTTTTT.

J is TRBJ1-3 and V is TRBV19, with D unresolved. This CDR3 comprises 12 residues. V lost 10 bases and J 4 bases, leaving 11 bases between the germline ends. Germline CDR1 is LNHDA and CDR2 is SQIVND (reference sequence). Here the CDR3 DNA reads TGTGCCATTCCAGCTTCCGGAAACACCATATATTTT. Translated, it gives CAIPASGNTIYF.

The gene calls are TRBV6-1 and TRBJ1-4, with D unresolved. The V gene lost 6 bases and the J gene lost 2 bases, with 10 bases spanning the gap. The length of the CDR3 is 14 residues. Germline CDR1 reads MNHNS; CDR2 reads SASEGT. The CDR3 DNA sequence: TGTGCCAGCAGGTCGGGGATCACTAATGAAAAACTGTTTTTT. This sequence encodes CASRSGITNEKLFF.

In this sample, this clone turned up a few times. The CDR3 loop is CARSADRAYGYTF. The CDR3 nucleotides are TGTGCCAGAAGCGCGGACAGGGCCTATGGCTACACCTTC. The chain carries TRBV5-3 and TRBJ1-2, with 8 bases that match TRBD1. TRBV5-3 is reported as an ORF; its role is uncertain. Unmatched junction bases numbered 3, after V lost 4 bases and J lost 4 bases. There are 13 residues in the CDR3.

The chain links TRBV19 to TRBJ2-3; tentatively, D is TRBD2 (6 bases). The CDR3 consists of 15 residues. CDR1 and CDR2 from the germline V gene are LNHDA and SQIVND (reference sequence). With 1 base removed from V and 5 bases from J, the gap between germline ends came to 13 bases. CDR3 nucleotides: TGTGCCAGTAGTATAGGATCCGGGACTTTAGATACGCAGTATTTT. The encoded protein is CASSIGSGTLDTQYF.

V gene TRBV27 combines with J gene TRBJ2-1; a weak D match, TRBD1 (5 bases). V was pared by 1 base and J by 0 bases, with 10 bases between. The CDR3 consists of 16 residues. Germline V gene lookup returns CDR1 MNHEY and CDR2 SMNVEV (reference sequence). The CDR3 loop reads CASSLYGQGSYNEQFF. The CDR3 region has the DNA TGTGCCAGCAGTTTATATGGGCAGGGCTCCTACAATGAGCAGTTCTTC.

The chain carries TRBV6-1 and TRBJ1-2; perhaps TRBD1 as D (6 bases). The CDR3 is 13 amino acids. Trimming took 7 bases from V and 2 from J, leaving 11 bases between them. The V gene's germline CDR1 is MNHNS and CDR2 SASEGT. CDR3 DNA sequence: TGTGCCAGCACCTACAGGGAGAACTATGGCTACACCTTC. This gives the protein CASTYRENYGYTF.

Ten or more counts support this clone. V usage is TRBV11-2 and J usage is TRBJ1-2, with 7 bases identical to TRBD1. Trimming cost V 5 bases and J 7 bases; bases outside gene matches: 22. The germline V gene encodes CDR1 SGHAT and CDR2 FQNNGV. The CDR3 sequence is 18 residues long. CDR3 in DNA: TGTGCCAGCAGCCCGAAACCCGAAGACAGGGCAACATCATCTGGCTACACCTTC. As protein: CASSPKPEDRATSSGYTF.

This clone appeared once. This chain connects TRBV7-6 to TRBJ1-4; D remains ambiguous. Germline V lookup: CDR1 SGHVS, CDR2 FNYEAQ. The CDR3 runs to 13 residues. Trimming took off 8 bases at V and 0 bases at J, with 7 bases between the two ends. CDR3 sequence: CASRRATNEKLFF. The CDR3 region has the DNA TGTGCCAGCCGCCGTGCAACTAATGAAAAACTGTTTTTT.

The gene calls are TRBV13 and TRBJ1-1, with 10 bases fitting TRBD1. Germline V gene sequence: CDR1 PRHDT, CDR2 FYEKMQ (reference sequence). The junction had 10 bases not matched to a gene; V was cut back by 6 bases and J by 0 bases. The CDR3 is made up of 17 amino acids. CDR3 nucleotide sequence: TGTGCCAGCAGGGGAGACAGGGGGCGAACTATGAACACTGAAGCTTTCTTT. This gives the protein CASRGDRGRTMNTEAFF.

V and J are TRBV25-1 and TRBJ2-5, with D maybe TRBD2 (5 bases). The CDR3 runs to 13 residues. V was trimmed by 4 bases and J by 3 bases, leaving 9 bases between them. Germline lookup yields CDR1 MGHDK and CDR2 SYGVNS. As DNA, the CDR3 is TGTGCCAGCAGTGGAGCCGGGAAAGAGACCCAGTACTTC. It yields the protein CASSGAGKETQYF.

The CDR3 DNA reads as TGTGCCAGTAGTATAGGTTTCGGGGCTAGCACAGATACGCAGTATTTT. The encoded protein is CASSIGFGASTDTQYF. The rearrangement joins TRBV19 to TRBJ2-3, with D possibly being TRBD1 or TRBD2 (5 bases each). Between the trimmed V and J ends, which lost 1 base and 0 bases, there was a span of 11 bases. Germline values: CDR1 LNHDA, CDR2 SQIVND (reference sequence). The CDR3 loop spans 16 amino acids. Drawing the rest from reference TRBV19 and TRBJ2-3, the complete variable domain is DGGITQSPKYLFRKEGQNVTLSCEQNLNHDAMYWYRQDPGQGLRLIYYSQIVNDFQKGDIAEGYSVSREKKESFPLTVTSAQKNPTAFYLCASSIGFGASTDTQYFGPGTRLTVL.

This chain connects TRBV5-1 to TRBJ2-1; 11 positions agree with TRBD2. The J segment lost 8 bases and the V segment lost 3 bases, leaving 7 bases of the junction unmatched. CDR3 size: 15 residues. CDR1 and CDR2 from the germline V gene are SGHRS and YFSETQ. The CDR3: CASSSGLAALDEQFF. CDR3 sequence (DNA): TGCGCCAGCAGCTCGGGACTAGCGGCCTTGGATGAGCAGTTCTTC.

This chain uses TRBV12-2 with TRBJ1-1; TRBD1, the table's D call, was not compared with the DNA. TRBV12-2 is marked as a pseudogene. This CDR3 has 14 residues. The CDR3 sequence is CASRPTTGTDEAFF. The DNA of the CDR3 is TGTGCAAGTCGCCCGACGACAGGGACGGATGAAGCTTTCTTT.

This clone was seen a few times. The chain carries TRBV27 and TRBJ1-2; maybe TRBD1 (5 bases). Germline loops: CDR1 MNHEY, CDR2 SMNVEV (reference sequence). The CDR3 spans 13 residues. The ends were cut back, 6 bases at V and 6 bases at J, with 14 bases in the middle. The CDR3 loop reads CASSQGVTDGYTF. CDR3 sequence (DNA): TGTGCCAGCAGCCAGGGAGTGACTGATGGCTACACCTTC.

The V call is TRBV5-1, the J call TRBJ2-5; perhaps TRBD1 as D (6 bases). The last part of the DNA fits TRBJ2-7 better; the J call may be wrong. Germline CDR1 is SGHRS and CDR2 is YFSETQ. This CDR3 comprises 13 residues. In DNA form, the CDR3 reads TGCGCCAGCAGCCCAGGACAGCTCTACGAGCAGTACTTC. Translation: CASSPGQLYEQYF.